These 22 T cell receptor beta chains came from one sample sequenced in a study of blood T cell repertoires in COVID-19 (dated by TCRdb to 2020 to 2021). Receptor amplification or capture employed the immunoSEQ multiplex PCR assay. This immuneACCESS table, as held by TCRdb, lists in-frame sequences with V and J called but not all clones. Of the missing ones, under half trace to an unresolved V gene in checked studies; the others have no known cause. A total of 110,000 to 150,000 clones appear in this sample, around 80% of them only once. Approximately 5% of the sample comes from the top ten. The sample consisted of peripheral blood. The origin of the receptors is a woman aged 50 to 65 with acute or convalescent COVID-19.

The V call is TRBV5-1, the J call TRBJ2-2; TRBD1 aligns across 7 bases. The CDR3 contains 16 residues. The germline V gene has CDR1 SGHRS and CDR2 YFSETQ. J lost 1 base, V lost 0 bases, and 3 bases had no gene match. This CDR3 reads CASSLGDSLNTGELFF. The CDR3 region has the DNA TGCGCCAGCAGCTTGGGGGACAGCCTGAACACCGGGGAGCTGTTTTTT.

This sequence joins TRBV27 and TRBJ1-1, with TRBD1 identical over 7 bases. Germline lookup yields CDR1 MNHEY and CDR2 SMNVEV (reference sequence). This CDR3 spans 13 amino acids. J lost 3 bases, V lost 4 bases, and 2 bases had no gene match. CDR3 sequence reads: CASSWDSDTEAFF. The CDR3 coding sequence is TGTGCCAGCAGTTGGGACAGCGACACTGAAGCTTTCTTT.

This chain links TRBV10-3 with TRBJ2-1, with 9 bases identical to TRBD1. The CDR3 sequence is 17 residues long. Trimming took 0 bases from V and 5 from J; bases not matched to a gene: 8. Germline V gene data show CDR1 as ENHRY and CDR2 as SYGVKD. The CDR3 DNA follows: TGTGCCATCAGTGAGTCTACAGGGGGCTTAAGGGACAATGAGCAGTTCTTC. Translation gives CAISESTGGLRDNEQFF.

The rearrangement joins TRBV10-2 to TRBJ2-5, with D possibly being TRBD1 (7 bases). CDR3 length equals 13 residues. V lost 4 bases to trimming and J lost 4 bases, with 10 bases between them. Germline V gene sequence: CDR1 WSHSY, CDR2 SAAADI. The CDR3 sequence is CASSGQGGETQYF. The DNA for the CDR3 is TGCGCCAGCAGTGGCCAGGGGGGAGAGACCCAGTACTTC.

This chain joins TRBV7-3 and TRBJ2-5; TRBD2 is a possible D gene (6 bases). V lost 2 bases and J 5 bases, leaving 18 bases between the germline ends. Per germline, CDR1 SGHTA and CDR2 FQGTGA. CDR3 length: 16 amino acids. CDR3 region: CASSLGAGPTGETQYF. CDR3 bases: TGTGCCAGCAGCTTAGGAGCGGGCCCTACCGGGGAGACCCAGTACTTC. The complete variable domain, with remaining parts taken from reference TRBV7-3 and TRBJ2-5, reads GAGVSQTPSNKVTEKGKYVELRCDPISGHTALYWYRQSLGQGPEFLIYFQGTGAADDSGLPNDRFFAVRPEGSVSTLKIQRTERGDSAVYLCASSLGAGPTGETQYFGPGTRLLVL.

V is TRBV7-3 and J is TRBJ2-7, with D perhaps matching TRBD2 (5 bases). The CDR3 contains 12 residues. V was cut by 5 bases and J by 7 bases, with 12 bases left in between. The germline V gene encodes CDR1 SGHTA and CDR2 FQGTGA. The CDR3 DNA sequence: TGTGCCAGCAGCCCTCCTACGGGGGAGCAGTACTTC. Amino acids: CASSPPTGEQYF. The complete variable domain, with remaining parts taken from reference TRBV7-3 and TRBJ2-7, reads GAGVSQTPSNKVTEKGKYVELRCDPISGHTALYWYRQSLGQGPEFLIYFQGTGAADDSGLPNDRFFAVRPEGSVSTLKIQRTERGDSAVYLCASSPPTGEQYFGPGTRLTVT.

This chain joins TRBV4-3 and TRBJ2-2; 9 nucleotides align to TRBD1. The CDR3 is made up of 16 amino acids. V was clipped by 4 bases and J by 3 bases; unmatched bases: 6. Germline lookup yields CDR1 LGHNA and CDR2 YSLEER. The CDR3 spells CASSRWDRADTGELFF. In nucleotides, the CDR3 is TGCGCCAGCAGCCGATGGGACAGGGCGGACACCGGGGAGCTGTTTTTT.

This rearrangement joins TRBV5-1 to TRBJ2-7; TRBD2 might be the D (7 bases). The CDR3 covers 13 residues. V lost 7 bases and J lost 2, with 13 bases in between. Germline V gene lookup returns CDR1 SGHRS and CDR2 YFSETQ. Here the CDR3 DNA reads TGCGCCAGCGGCGAAGGGGGGGCCTACGAGCAGTACTTC. Its protein is CASGEGGAYEQYF.

This chain uses TRBV4-3 with TRBJ1-4, with D possibly matching TRBD1 (6 bases). Germline V CDR1 and CDR2: LGHNA, YSLEER. The germline V and J ends were trimmed by 1 base and 0 bases, with 12 bases remaining between them. The CDR3 extends over 17 amino acids. CDR3 coding DNA: TGCGCCAGCAGCCAAGTTGGGGGCCCTGCAACTAATGAAAAACTGTTTTTT. Residues: CASSQVGGPATNEKLFF.

In its sample, this clone was seen many times. The rearrangement joins TRBV2 to TRBJ1-3; 7 bases are a match to TRBD1. The J segment lost 6 bases and the V segment lost 6 bases, leaving 11 bases of the junction unmatched. Germline loops: CDR1 SNHLY, CDR2 FYNNEI. The length of the CDR3 is 15 residues. CDR3 residues: CASRRDRSRANTIYF. CDR3 coding DNA: TGTGCCAGCAGGCGGGACAGATCTAGAGCAAACACCATATATTTT.

The rearrangement links TRBV28 to TRBJ1-1; TRBD1 matches at 7 bases. This CDR3 region has 13 residues. Per the germline V gene, CDR1 is MDHEN and CDR2 is SYDVKM. Germline trimming cut 7 bases from V and 9 bases from J; bases unmatched to any gene: 11. The CDR3 is CASIITGTVKAFF. The CDR3, as DNA: TGTGCCAGCATCATTACCGGGACAGTCAAAGCTTTCTTT. Filled out from reference TRBV28 and TRBJ1-1, the complete variable domain reads DVKVTQSSRYLVKRTGEKVFLECVQDMDHENMFWYRQDPGLGLRLIYFSYDVKMKEKGDIPEGYSVSREKKERFSLILESASTNQTSMYLCASIITGTVKAFFGQGTRLTVV.

The genes are TRBV5-6 and TRBJ1-1; D is perhaps TRBD1 (6 bases). The CDR3 length is 16 residues. The V gene's germline CDR1 is SGHDT and CDR2 YYEEEE. The V and J ends lost 4 bases and 3 bases respectively, with 19 bases between them. CDR3 amino acids: CASSPPRTDGDTEAFF. CDR3 in DNA: TGTGCCAGCAGCCCACCGAGGACAGACGGCGACACTGAAGCTTTCTTT.

This clone was found a few times. V usage is TRBV3-1 (or the pseudogene TRBV3-2) and J usage is TRBJ1-1; perhaps TRBD1 as D (6 bases). V gave up 0 bases and J gave up 11 bases, with 16 bases separating them. The CDR3 contains 14 residues. CDR1 and CDR2 from the germline V gene are LGHDT and YNNKEL (reference sequence). CDR3 DNA: TGTGCCAGCAGCCAAGACCAAAACAGGGTTGAGGCTTTCTTT. This encodes CASSQDQNRVEAFF.

The chain carries TRBV30 and TRBJ2-3, with TRBD2 identical over 14 bases. The CDR3 is 15 amino acids. The junction had 4 bases not matched to a gene; V was cut back by 3 bases and J by 5 bases. Germline V CDR1 and CDR2: GTSNPN, SVGIG (reference sequence). CDR3 loop: CAWSAGTSGGDTQYF. CDR3 sequence (DNA): TGTGCCTGGAGCGCCGGGACTAGCGGGGGAGATACGCAGTATTTT.

V gene TRBV2 combines with J gene TRBJ1-6; 9 bases are shared with TRBD1. The trim removed 6 bases at V and 7 bases at J, leaving 4 bases unmatched. Germline CDR1 SNHLY, CDR2 FYNNEI. The CDR3 sequence is 14 residues long. In nucleotides, the CDR3 is TGTGCCAGCAGGGGACAGGGCTGGAATTCACCCCTCCACTTT. It translates to CASRGQGWNSPLHF.

The V and J genes are TRBV27 and TRBJ1-2; possible D gene TRBD1, 5 bases. V was shortened by 5 bases and J by 4 bases, with 11 bases between the two germline ends. The germline V gene encodes CDR1 MNHEY and CDR2 SMNVEV (reference sequence). CDR3 length: 13 amino acids. The CDR3 region is CASSPPDSYGYTF. The CDR3 DNA is TGTGCCAGCAGTCCCCCTGACAGCTATGGCTACACCTTC.

In DNA, the CDR3 is TGTGCCTGGAGTGCCCAGTTTAATCAGCCCCAGCATTTT. Amino acid sequence: CAWSAQFNQPQHF. V gene TRBV30 combines with J gene TRBJ1-5, with unresolved D. V gave up 1 base and J gave up 4 bases, with 8 bases separating them. The CDR3 is 13 residues long. CDR1 is GTSNPN, CDR2 SVGIG, per germline (reference sequence).

The chain links TRBV19 to TRBJ1-1; D not certain. Trimming pared 7 bases from V and 1 base from J, leaving 16 bases between. The germline V gene encodes CDR1 LNHDA and CDR2 SQIVND (reference sequence). This CDR3 comprises 15 residues. DNA of the CDR3: TGTGCCAGTATCTCGAGCGGCACCCCGAACACTGAAGCTTTCTTT. This gives the protein CASISSGTPNTEAFF.

The chain is built from TRBV4-3 and TRBJ1-2, with TRBD1 matching 7 bases. Germline CDR1 reads LGHNA; CDR2 reads YSLEER. The V segment lost 3 bases and the J segment 4 bases; nucleotides outside the gene matches: 5. This CDR3 has 14 amino acids. CDR3 nucleotide sequence: TGCGCCAGCAGCCAGGGACAGCAACTCTATGGCTACACCTTC. Translating it yields CASSQGQQLYGYTF.

The rearrangement uses TRBV28 and TRBJ2-2, with TRBD1 matching over 9 bases. This CDR3 spans 14 amino acids. The V gene's germline CDR1 is MDHEN and CDR2 SYDVKM. V shed 5 bases, J shed 4 bases, and the junction held 2 bases outside the gene matches. The chain's CDR3 is CASSPGQGTGELFF. CDR3 bases: TGTGCCAGCAGTCCGGGACAGGGCACCGGGGAGCTGTTTTTT.

The chain combines TRBV10-3 with TRBJ2-3, with 7 bases identical to TRBD2. With V trimmed by 4 bases and J by 1 base, 14 bases remained unmatched. The germline V gene has CDR1 ENHRY and CDR2 SYGVKD. The CDR3 runs to 18 residues. The CDR3, as DNA: TGTGCCATCAGTGGACCAACCTTAGGCGGGGGAGGCACAGATACGCAGTATTTT. Translation gives CAISGPTLGGGGTDTQYF.

The rearrangement joins TRBV5-1 to TRBJ2-7; 8 positions agree with TRBD1. Germline V gives CDR1 SGHRS, CDR2 YFSETQ. The length of the CDR3 is 15 residues. With 4 bases clipped from V and 3 bases from J, the junction kept 9 bases outside the gene matches. CDR3 nucleotides: TGCGCCAGCAGCCTAGGGACAGGATACCACTACGAGCAGTACTTC. Translation gives CASSLGTGYHYEQYF.